A single sample gave rise to the 2 T cell receptor beta chains below, sequenced in a study of PD-L1 blockade in urothelial cancer (dated by TCRdb to 2016 to 2017). Libraries were constructed by the immunoSEQ multiplex PCR assay. Imported from immuneACCESS, the table was reduced by TCRdb to in-frame sequences with V and J called. These copies leave out some clones; in studies compared against another copy, an unresolved V gene accounts for under half, and the cause of the remainder is not known. The table for this sample lists over 65,000 clones; approximately 80% of them were counted only once. 4% to 6% of the sample goes to the ten largest clones. This material consisted of PBMCs, taken around atezolizumab (anti-PD-L1) treatment. These receptors originate from a man aged 65 to 79 with urothelial cancer.

The chain combines TRBV9 with TRBJ2-5, with D tentatively TRBD1 (6 bases). This CDR3 comprises 16 residues. Germline V gene sequence: CDR1 SGDLS, CDR2 YYNGEE. Trimming took off 3 bases at V and 1 base at J, with 16 bases between the two ends. CDR3 nucleotide sequence: TGTGCCAGCAGCGGCCCAACACAGGGATCCCAAGAGACCCAGTACTTC. It yields the protein CASSGPTQGSQETQYF.

The chain links TRBV28 to TRBJ2-7, with 8 bases matching TRBD2. J gave up 3 bases and V 2 bases, and 12 bases lay outside the gene matches. In germline, CDR1 is MDHEN, CDR2 SYDVKM. The CDR3 runs to 17 residues. CDR3 sequence (DNA): TGTGCCAGCAGTTTACCCAGGGGCAGCGGGAGCGTCTACGAGCAGTACTTC. It codes for CASSLPRGSGSVYEQYF.